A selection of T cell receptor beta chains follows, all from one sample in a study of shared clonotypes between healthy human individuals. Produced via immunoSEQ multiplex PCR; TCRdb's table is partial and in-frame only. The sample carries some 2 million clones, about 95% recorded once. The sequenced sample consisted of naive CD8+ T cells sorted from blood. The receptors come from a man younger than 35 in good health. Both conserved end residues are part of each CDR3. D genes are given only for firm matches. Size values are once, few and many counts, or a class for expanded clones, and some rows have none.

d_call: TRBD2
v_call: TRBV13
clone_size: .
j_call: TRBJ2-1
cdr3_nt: TGTGCCAGCAGCCAGGGACTAGCGGGAGAAGGGCCCAATGAGCAGTTCTTC
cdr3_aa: CASSQGLAGEGPNEQFF

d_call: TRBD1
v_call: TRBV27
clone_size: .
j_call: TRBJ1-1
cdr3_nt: TGTGCCAGCAGTTGGGGGGACAGGTTGAACACTGAAGCTTTCTTT
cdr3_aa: CASSWGDRLNTEAFF

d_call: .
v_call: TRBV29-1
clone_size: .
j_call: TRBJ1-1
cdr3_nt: TGCAGCGCATGGGGCTCCGAGGGGAACACTGAAGCTTTCTTT
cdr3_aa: CSAWGSEGNTEAFF

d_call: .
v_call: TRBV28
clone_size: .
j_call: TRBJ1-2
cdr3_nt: TGTGCCAGCAGTTTAGGGCCAGGGTATTATGGCTACACCTTC
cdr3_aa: CASSLGPGYYGYTF

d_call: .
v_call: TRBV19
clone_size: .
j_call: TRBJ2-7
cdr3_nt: TGTGCCAGTAGCGCGTTTCAGTACTCCTACGAGCAGTACTTC
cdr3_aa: CASSAFQYSYEQYF

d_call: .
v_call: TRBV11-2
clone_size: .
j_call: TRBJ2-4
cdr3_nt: TGTGCCAGCAGCTTAGTTACCGGAGCTCTGGACATTCAGTACTTC
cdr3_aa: CASSLVTGALDIQYF

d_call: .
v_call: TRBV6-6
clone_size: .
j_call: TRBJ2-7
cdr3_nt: TGTGCCAGCAGTTTTGGGGGAACACTCTACGAGCAGTACTTC
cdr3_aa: CASSFGGTLYEQYF

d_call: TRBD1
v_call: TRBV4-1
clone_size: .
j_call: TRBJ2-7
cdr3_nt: TGCGCCAGCAGCCAAGAGGGACAGGGGTACGAGCAGTACTTC
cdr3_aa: CASSQEGQGYEQYF

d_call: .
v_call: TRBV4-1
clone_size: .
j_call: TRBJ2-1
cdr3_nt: TGCGCCAGCAGCCAAGAGATAGCCTTGATCCCCTACAATGAGCAGTTCTTC
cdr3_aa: CASSQEIALIPYNEQFF

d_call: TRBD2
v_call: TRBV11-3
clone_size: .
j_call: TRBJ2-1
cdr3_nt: TGTGCCAGCAGCTTCAGGGAGGGCGGTGAGCAGTTCTTC
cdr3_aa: CASSFREGGEQFF

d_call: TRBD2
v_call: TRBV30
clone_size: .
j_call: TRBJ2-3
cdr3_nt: TGTGCCTGGACCCTCGCGGGAGGGCCCACAGATACGCAGTATTTT
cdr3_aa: CAWTLAGGPTDTQYF

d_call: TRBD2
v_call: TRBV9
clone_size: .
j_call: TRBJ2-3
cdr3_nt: TGTGCCAGCAGCGAAGAACCGGGACTAGCGGGCCGTAGCACAGATACGCAGTATTTT
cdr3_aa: CASSEEPGLAGRSTDTQYF

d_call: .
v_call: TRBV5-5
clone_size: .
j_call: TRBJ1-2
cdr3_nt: TGTGCCAGCAGCTTGCAGGGAGACTATGGCTACACCTTC
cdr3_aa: CASSLQGDYGYTF

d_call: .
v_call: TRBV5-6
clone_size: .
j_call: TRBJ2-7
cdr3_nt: TGTGCCAGCAGCTACAGGGACTCCTACGAGCAGTACTTC
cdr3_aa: CASSYRDSYEQYF

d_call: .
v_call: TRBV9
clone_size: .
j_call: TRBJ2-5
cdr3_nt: TGTGCCAGCAGCGTAGGAGGAGAGACCCAGTACTTC
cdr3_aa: CASSVGGETQYF

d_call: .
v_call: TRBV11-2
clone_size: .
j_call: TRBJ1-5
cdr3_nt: TGTGCCAGCAGCTCACCATCACAGGTGACATCAGAGCGGCCCCAGCATTTT
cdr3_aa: CASSSPSQVTSERPQHF

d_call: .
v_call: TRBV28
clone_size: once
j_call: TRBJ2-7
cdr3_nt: TGTGCCAGCACCCCCCACCTTAGCTCCTACGAGCAGTACTTC
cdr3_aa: CASTPHLSSYEQYF

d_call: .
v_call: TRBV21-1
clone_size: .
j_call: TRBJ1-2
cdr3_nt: TGTGCCAGCAGCAACCGGGACAGCTTGAGGGTCGACTATGGCTACACCTTC
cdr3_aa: CASSNRDSLRVDYGYTF

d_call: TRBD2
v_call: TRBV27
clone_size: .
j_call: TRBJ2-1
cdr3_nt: TGTGCCAGCAGCTCCAGGACTAGCGGAATAGGCAGTGAGCAGTTCTTC
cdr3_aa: CASSSRTSGIGSEQFF

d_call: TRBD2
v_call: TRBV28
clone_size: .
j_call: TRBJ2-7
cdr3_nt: TGTGCCAGCAGTTTATACGGGTGGGGGGGTACCTACGAGCAGTACTTC
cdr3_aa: CASSLYGWGGTYEQYF

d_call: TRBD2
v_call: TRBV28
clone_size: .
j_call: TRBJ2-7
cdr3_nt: TGTGCCAGCAGTTTAAGTAGCGGGGGAGTCCCCTACGAGCAGTACTTC
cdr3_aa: CASSLSSGGVPYEQYF

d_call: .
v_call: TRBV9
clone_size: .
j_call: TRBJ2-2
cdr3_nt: TGTGCCAGCAGCATATCGCGGGGGCGGGCGAACACCGGGGAGCTGTTTTTT
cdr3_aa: CASSISRGRANTGELFF

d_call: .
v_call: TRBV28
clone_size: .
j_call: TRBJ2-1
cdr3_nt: TGTGCCAGCAGTTTTTCCGGGGACTCCTACAATGAGCAGTTCTTC
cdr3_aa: CASSFSGDSYNEQFF

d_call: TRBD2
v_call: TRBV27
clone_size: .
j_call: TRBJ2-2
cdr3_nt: TGTGCCAGCAGTTTAGCCGGGGGGATGTACACCGGGGAGCTGTTTTTT
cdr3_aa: CASSLAGGMYTGELFF

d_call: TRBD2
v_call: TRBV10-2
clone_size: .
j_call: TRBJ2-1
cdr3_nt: TGCGCCAGCAGTTCGTTTGCGGGGGGGCCTGAAGATGAGCAGTTCTTC
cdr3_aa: CASSSFAGGPEDEQFF

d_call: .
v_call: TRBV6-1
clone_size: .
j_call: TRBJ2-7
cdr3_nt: TGTGCCAGCAGTTATACCAAGGAGCAGTACTTC
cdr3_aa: CASSYTKEQYF

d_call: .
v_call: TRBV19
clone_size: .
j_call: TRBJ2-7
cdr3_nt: TGTGCCAGTAGGGCCCGGGACACGTTCTACGAGCAGTACTTC
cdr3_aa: CASRARDTFYEQYF

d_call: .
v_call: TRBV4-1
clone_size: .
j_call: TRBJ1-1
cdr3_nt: TGCGCCAGCAGCCAAGATTGGGGAGCCAACACTGAAGCTTTCTTT
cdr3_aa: CASSQDWGANTEAFF

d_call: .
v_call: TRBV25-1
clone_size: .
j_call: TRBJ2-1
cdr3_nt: TGTGCCAGCAGTGACCCTGGGTACAATGAGCAGTTCTTC
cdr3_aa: CASSDPGYNEQFF

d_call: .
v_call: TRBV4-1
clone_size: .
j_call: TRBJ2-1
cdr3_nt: TGCGCCAGCAGCCAGTACCGGGACAACTTCAATGAGCAGTTCTTC
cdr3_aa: CASSQYRDNFNEQFF

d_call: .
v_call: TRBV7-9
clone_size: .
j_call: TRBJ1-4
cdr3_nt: TGTGCCAGCAGCTTAGGCCCTGAAAAACTGTTTTTT
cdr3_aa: CASSLGPEKLFF

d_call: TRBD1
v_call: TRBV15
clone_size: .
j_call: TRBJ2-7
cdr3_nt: TGTGCCACCAGCAGAGCCGCCCAGGGGGTCGAGCAGTACTTC
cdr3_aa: CATSRAAQGVEQYF

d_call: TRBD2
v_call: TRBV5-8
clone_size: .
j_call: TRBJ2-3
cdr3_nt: TGTGCCAGCAGCATAGGGACTAGCGGGATGGATACGCAGTATTTT
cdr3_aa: CASSIGTSGMDTQYF

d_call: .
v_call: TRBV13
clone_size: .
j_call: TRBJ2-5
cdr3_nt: TGTGCCAGCAGCTGGGGACCCGAAGAGACCCAGTACTTC
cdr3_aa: CASSWGPEETQYF

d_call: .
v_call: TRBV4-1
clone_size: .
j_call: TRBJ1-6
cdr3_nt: TGCGCCAGCAGCCAAGATAGGGATAATTCACCCCTCCACTTT
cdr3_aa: CASSQDRDNSPLHF

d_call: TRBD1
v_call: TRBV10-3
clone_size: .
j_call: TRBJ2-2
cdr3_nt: TGTGCCATCAGTGACCCAAACAGGGGGCTAGGAGCCGGGGAGCTGTTTTTT
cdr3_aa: CAISDPNRGLGAGELFF

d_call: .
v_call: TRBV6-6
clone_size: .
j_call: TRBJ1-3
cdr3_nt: TGTGCCAGCAGTTACTCGACGGAGCCTGGAAACACCATATATTTT
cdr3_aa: CASSYSTEPGNTIYF